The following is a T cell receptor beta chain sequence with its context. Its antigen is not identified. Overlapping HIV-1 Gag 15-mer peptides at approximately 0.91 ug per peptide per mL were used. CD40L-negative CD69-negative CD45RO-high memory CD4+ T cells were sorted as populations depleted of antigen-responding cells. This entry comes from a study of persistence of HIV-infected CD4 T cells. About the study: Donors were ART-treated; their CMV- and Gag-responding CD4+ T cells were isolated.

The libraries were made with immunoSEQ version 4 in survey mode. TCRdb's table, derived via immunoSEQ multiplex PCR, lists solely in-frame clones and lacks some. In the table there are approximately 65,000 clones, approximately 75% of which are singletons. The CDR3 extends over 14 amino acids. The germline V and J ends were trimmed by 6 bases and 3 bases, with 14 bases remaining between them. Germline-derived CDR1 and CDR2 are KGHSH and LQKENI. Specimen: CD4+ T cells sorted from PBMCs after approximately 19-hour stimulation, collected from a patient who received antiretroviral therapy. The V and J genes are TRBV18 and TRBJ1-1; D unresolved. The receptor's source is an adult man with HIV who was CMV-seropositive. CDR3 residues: CASSGQSMDTEAFF. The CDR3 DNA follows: TGTGCCAGCTCCGGCCAATCTATGGACACTGAAGCTTTCTTT. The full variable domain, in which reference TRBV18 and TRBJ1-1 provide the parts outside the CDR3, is NAGVMQNPRHLVRRRGQEARLRCSPMKGHSHVYWYRQLPEEGLKFMVYLQKENIIDESGMPKERFSAEFPKEGPSILRIQQVVRGDSAAYFCASSGQSMDTEAFFGQGTRLTVV.